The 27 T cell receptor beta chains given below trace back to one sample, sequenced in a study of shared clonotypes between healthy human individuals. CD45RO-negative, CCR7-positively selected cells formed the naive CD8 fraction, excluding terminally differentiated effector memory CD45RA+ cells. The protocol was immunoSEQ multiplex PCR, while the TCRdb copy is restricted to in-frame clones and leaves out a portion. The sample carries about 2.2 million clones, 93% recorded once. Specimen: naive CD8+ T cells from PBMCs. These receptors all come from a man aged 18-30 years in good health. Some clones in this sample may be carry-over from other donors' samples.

The CDR3 protein is CASSLTGPRGNQPQHF. CDR3 DNA sequence: TGTGCCAGCAGTCTCACCGGGCCCCGGGGAAATCAGCCCCAGCATTTT. This chain joins TRBV27 and TRBJ1-5; D is ambiguous. The V and J ends lost 5 bases and 4 bases respectively, with 18 bases between them. Per germline, CDR1 MNHEY and CDR2 SMNVEV (reference sequence). The CDR3 contains 16 residues.

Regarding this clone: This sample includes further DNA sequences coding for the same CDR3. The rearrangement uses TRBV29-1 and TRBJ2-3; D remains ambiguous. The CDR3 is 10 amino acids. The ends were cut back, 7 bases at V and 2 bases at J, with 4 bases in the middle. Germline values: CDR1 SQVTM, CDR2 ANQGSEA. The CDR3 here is CSGTTDTQYF. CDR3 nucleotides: TGCAGCGGAACCACAGATACGCAGTATTTT.

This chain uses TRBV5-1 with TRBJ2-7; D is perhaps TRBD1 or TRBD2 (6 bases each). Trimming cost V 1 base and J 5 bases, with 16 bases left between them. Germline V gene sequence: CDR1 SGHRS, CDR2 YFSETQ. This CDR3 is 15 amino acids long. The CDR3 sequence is CASSLYSGGKDEQYF. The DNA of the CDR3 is TGCGCCAGCAGCTTGTACTCCGGGGGCAAGGACGAGCAGTACTTC.

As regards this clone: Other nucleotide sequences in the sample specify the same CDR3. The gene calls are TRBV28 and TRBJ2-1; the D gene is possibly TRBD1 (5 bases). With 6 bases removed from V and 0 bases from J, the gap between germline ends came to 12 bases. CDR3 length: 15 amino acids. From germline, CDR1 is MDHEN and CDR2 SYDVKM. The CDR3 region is CASSLDTSSYNEQFF. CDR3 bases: TGTGCCAGCAGCCTGGACACGAGCTCCTACAATGAGCAGTTCTTC.

The CDR3: CASRLGGLRSGNTIYF. The CDR3 nucleotides are TGTGCAAGTCGCTTAGGAGGGCTTCGGTCGGGAAACACCATATATTTT. The genes are TRBV12-2 and TRBJ1-3. TRBV12-2 is annotated as a pseudogene. CDR3 size: 16 residues.

DNA for the CDR3: TGTGCCACCAGCAGAGATTACAGCGGGAGGATCACAGATACGCAGTATTTT. Protein sequence: CATSRDYSGRITDTQYF. The V and J genes are TRBV15 and TRBJ2-3; 9 bases agree with TRBD2. After removal of 0 bases from V and 2 bases from J, the junction contained 6 bases not matched to a gene. The germline V gene encodes CDR1 LNHNV and CDR2 YYDKDF (reference sequence). The CDR3 runs 17 residues.

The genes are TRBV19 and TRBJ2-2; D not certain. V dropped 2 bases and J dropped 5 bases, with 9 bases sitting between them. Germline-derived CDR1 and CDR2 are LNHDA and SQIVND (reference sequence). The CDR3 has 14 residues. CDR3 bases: TGTGCCAGTAGTATATTACCAGGTACCGGGGAGCTGTTTTTT. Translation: CASSILPGTGELFF.

As DNA, the CDR3 is TGTGCCAGCAGCTTGCCCCAGGGTCGAAGTAAGGATGGCTACACCTTC. It codes for CASSLPQGRSKDGYTF. V and J are TRBV5-4 and TRBJ1-2, with D possibly matching TRBD1 (5 bases). The CDR3 has 16 amino acids. Trimming stripped 1 base from V and 6 bases from J, with 19 bases between. In germline, CDR1 is SGHNT, CDR2 YYREEE (reference sequence).

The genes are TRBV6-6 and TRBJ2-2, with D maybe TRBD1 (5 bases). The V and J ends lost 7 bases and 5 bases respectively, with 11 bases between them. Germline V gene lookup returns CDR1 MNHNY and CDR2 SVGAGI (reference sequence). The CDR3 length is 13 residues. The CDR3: CASTPTATGELFF. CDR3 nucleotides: TGTGCCAGCACCCCGACAGCTACCGGGGAGCTGTTTTTT.

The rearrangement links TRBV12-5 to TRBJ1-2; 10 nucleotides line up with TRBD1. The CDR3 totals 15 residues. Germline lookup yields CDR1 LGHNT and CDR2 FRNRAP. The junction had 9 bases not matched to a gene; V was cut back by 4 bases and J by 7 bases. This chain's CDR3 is CASGSWTGGNGGYTF. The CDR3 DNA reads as TGTGCTAGTGGTTCCTGGACAGGGGGTAACGGTGGCTACACCTTC.

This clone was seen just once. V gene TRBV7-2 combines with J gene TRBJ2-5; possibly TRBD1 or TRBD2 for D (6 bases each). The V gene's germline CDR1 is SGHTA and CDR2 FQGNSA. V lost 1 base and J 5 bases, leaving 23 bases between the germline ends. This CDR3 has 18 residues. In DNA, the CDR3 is TGTGCCAGCAGCTTAGAGGGGGGTTACGGTAATTATGTGGAGACCCAGTACTTC. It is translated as CASSLEGGYGNYVETQYF.

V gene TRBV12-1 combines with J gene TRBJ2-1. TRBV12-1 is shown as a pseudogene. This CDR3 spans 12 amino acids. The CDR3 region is CASSSRDAGQFF. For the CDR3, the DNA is TGTGCCAGCAGCTCTCGCGACGCTGGGCAGTTCTTC.

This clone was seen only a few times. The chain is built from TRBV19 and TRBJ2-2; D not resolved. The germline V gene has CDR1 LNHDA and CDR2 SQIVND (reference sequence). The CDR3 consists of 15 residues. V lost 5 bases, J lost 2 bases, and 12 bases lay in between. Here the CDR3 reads CASSPLTHNTGELFF. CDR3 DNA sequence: TGTGCCAGTAGTCCCTTGACACACAACACCGGGGAGCTGTTTTTT.

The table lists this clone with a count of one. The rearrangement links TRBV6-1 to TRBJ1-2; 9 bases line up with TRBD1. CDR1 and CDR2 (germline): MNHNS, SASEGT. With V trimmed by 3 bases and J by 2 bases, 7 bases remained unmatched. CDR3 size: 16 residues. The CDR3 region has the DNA TGTGCCAGCAGTGAGCCTCGGACAGGGGCAAACTATGGCTACACCTTC. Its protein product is CASSEPRTGANYGYTF.

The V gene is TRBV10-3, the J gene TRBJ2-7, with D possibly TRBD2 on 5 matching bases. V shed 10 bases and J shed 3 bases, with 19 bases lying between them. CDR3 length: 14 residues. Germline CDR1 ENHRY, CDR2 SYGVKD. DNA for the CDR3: TGTGCCACCCTAGCAGACTATACCAACTACGAGCAGTACTTC. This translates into CATLADYTNYEQYF.

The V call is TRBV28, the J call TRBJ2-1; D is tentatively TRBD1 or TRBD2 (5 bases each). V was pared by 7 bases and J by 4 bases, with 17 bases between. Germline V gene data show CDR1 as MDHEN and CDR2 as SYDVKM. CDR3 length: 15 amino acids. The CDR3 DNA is TGTGCCAGCACTGCAGACGAGGGGCTTTACAATGAGCAGTTCTTC. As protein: CASTADEGLYNEQFF.

CDR3 nucleotide sequence: TGTGCCACGATTCTGTCCCCACCTAACTATGGCTACACCTTC. Protein product: CATILSPPNYGYTF. The chain couples TRBV6-1 to TRBJ1-2; D is ambiguous. This CDR3 is built from 14 residues. Germline CDR1 and CDR2: MNHNS and SASEGT. The V gene lost 10 bases and the J gene lost 0 bases, with 15 bases spanning the gap.

CDR3 amino acids: CASSRGLYEQYF. In DNA form, the CDR3 reads TGTGCCAGCAGCCGCGGGCTATACGAGCAGTACTTC. The chain joins TRBV6-5 to TRBJ2-7; perhaps TRBD2 as D (5 bases). Trimming took 6 bases from V and 4 from J, leaving 10 bases between them. Germline V lookup: CDR1 MNHEY, CDR2 SVGAGI. The CDR3 length is 12 residues.

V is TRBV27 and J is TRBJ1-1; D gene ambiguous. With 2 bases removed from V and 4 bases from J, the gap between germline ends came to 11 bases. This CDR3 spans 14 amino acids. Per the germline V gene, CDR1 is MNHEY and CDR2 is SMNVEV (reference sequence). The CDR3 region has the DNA TGTGCCAGCAGTTTAGCGAATTCGGGCACTGAAGCTTTCTTT. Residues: CASSLANSGTEAFF.

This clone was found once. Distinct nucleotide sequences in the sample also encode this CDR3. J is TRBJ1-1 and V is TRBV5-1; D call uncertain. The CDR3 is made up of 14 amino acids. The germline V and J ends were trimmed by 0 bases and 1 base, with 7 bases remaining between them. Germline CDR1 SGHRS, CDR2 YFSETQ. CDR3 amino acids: CASSLGGSNTEAFF. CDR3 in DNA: TGCGCCAGCAGCTTGGGCGGGTCGAACACTGAAGCTTTCTTT.

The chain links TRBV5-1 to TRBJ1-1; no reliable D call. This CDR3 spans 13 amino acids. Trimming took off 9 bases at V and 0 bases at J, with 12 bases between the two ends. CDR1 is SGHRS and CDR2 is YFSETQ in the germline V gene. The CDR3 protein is CATYDTLNTEAFF. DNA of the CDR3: TGCGCCACCTACGACACGTTGAACACTGAAGCTTTCTTT.

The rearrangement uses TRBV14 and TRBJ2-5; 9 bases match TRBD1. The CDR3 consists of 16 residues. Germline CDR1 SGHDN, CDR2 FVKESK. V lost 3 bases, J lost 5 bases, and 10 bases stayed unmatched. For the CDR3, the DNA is TGTGCCAGCAGCCAGGGAGGGACAGGGTGGTCGGAGACCCAGTACTTC. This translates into CASSQGGTGWSETQYF.

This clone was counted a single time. Here the CDR3 reads CASRVEGSYNEQFF. Here the CDR3 DNA reads TGTGCCAGCAGGGTGGAGGGCTCCTACAATGAGCAGTTCTTC. The chain employs TRBV2 and TRBJ2-1; D may be TRBD2 (6 bases). The CDR3 is 14 residues long. V lost 6 bases, J lost 0 bases, and 9 bases lay in between. Germline assignment: CDR1 SNHLY and CDR2 FYNNEI.

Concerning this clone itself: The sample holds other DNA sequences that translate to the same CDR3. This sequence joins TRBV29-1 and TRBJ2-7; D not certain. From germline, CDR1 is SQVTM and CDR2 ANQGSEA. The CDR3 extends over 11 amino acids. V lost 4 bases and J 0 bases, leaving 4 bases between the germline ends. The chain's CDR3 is CSVVTSYEQYF. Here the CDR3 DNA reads TGCAGCGTTGTAACCTCCTACGAGCAGTACTTC.

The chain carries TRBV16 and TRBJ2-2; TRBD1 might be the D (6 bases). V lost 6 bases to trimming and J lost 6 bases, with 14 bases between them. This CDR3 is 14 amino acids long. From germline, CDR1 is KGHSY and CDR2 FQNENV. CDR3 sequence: CASSPTGTPGELFF. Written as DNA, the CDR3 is TGTGCCAGCAGTCCGACAGGAACGCCCGGGGAGCTGTTTTTT.

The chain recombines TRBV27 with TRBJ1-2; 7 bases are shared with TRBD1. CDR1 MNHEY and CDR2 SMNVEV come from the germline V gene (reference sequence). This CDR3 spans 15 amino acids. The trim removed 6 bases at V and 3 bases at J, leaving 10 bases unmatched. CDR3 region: CASSEVNRGHYGYTF. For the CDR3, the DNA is TGTGCCAGCAGCGAAGTTAACAGGGGCCACTATGGCTACACCTTC.

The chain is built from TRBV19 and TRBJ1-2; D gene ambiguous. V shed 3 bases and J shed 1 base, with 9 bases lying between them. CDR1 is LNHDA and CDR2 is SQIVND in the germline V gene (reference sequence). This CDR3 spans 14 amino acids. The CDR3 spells CASSIPTVNYGYTF. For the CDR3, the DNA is TGTGCCAGTAGTATTCCAACAGTTAACTATGGCTACACCTTC.